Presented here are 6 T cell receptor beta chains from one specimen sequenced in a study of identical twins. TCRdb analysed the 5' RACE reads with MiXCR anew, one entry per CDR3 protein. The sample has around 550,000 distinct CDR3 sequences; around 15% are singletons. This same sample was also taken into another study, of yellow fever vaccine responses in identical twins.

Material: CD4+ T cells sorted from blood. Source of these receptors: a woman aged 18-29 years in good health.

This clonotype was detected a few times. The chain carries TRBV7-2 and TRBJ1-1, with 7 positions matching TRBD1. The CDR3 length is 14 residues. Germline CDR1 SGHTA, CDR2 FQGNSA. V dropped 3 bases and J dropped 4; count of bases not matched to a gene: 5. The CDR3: CASSFTGDSTEAFF. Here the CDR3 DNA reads TGTGCCAGCAGCTTCACGGGGGACAGCACTGAAGCTTTCTTT.

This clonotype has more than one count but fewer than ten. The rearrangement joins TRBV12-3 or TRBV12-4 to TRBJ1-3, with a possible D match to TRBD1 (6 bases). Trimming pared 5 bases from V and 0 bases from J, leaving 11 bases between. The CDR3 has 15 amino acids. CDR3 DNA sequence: TGTGCCAGCAGTCATGACAGGCTCTCTGGAAACACCATATATTTT. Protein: CASSHDRLSGNTIYF.

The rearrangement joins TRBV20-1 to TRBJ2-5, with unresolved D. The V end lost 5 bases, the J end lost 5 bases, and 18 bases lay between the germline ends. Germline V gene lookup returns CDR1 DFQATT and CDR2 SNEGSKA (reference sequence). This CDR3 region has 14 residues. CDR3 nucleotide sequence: TGCAGTGCTCGACCCCCTTGGGCTGGGGAGACCCAGTACTTC. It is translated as CSARPPWAGETQYF.

In DNA, the CDR3 is TGTGCCAGCAGCTTGGAAGGGGGACAGGAGGAAGGGCAGACCCAGTACTTC. It specifies CASSLEGGQEEGQTQYF. The chain combines TRBV5-6 with TRBJ2-5, with 8 bases fitting TRBD1. The CDR3 covers 17 residues. CDR1 is SGHDT and CDR2 is YYEEEE in the germline V gene. The V gene end was trimmed by 0 bases and the J gene end by 6 bases; junction bases not matched to a gene: 13. Supplemented by reference TRBV5-6 and TRBJ2-5, the full variable domain reads DAGVTQSPTHLIKTRGQQVTLRCSPKSGHDTVSWYQQALGQGPQFIFQYYEEEERQRGNFPDRFSGHQFPNYSSELNVNALLLGDSALYLCASSLEGGQEEGQTQYFGPGTRLLVL.

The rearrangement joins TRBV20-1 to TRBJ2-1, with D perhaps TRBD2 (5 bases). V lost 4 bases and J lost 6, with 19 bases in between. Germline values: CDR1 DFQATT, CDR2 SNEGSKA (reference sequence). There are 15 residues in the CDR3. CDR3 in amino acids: CSAKRERWSLNEQFF. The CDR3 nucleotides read TGCAGTGCTAAGAGGGAGCGGTGGTCCCTCAATGAGCAGTTCTTC.

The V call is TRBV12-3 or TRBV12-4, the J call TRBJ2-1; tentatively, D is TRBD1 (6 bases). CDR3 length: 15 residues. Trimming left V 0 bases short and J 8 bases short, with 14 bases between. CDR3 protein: CASSLAGQGSDEQFF. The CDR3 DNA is TGTGCCAGCAGTTTAGCCGGTCAGGGGAGCGATGAGCAGTTCTTC.